Below, 16 T cell receptor beta chains from the same sample are listed, as sequenced in a study of blood T cell repertoires in COVID-19. Measured with immunoSEQ multiplex PCR; TCRdb has only the in-frame clones, and not every one. The sample has hundreds of thousands of clones, 70% to 90% seen once; the top ten hold around 0.7%. Sequencing was performed on peripheral blood. These TCRs come from a human donor in a cohort sampled during active COVID-19.

V gene TRBV18 combines with J gene TRBJ1-1; D not resolved. Trimming removed 1 base from V and 0 bases from J, with 15 bases in between. CDR1 and CDR2 (germline): KGHSH, LQKENI. This CDR3 has 17 residues. CDR3 DNA sequence: TGTGCCAGCTCACCACGGGAGACCCCGACTATGAACACTGAAGCTTTCTTT. It codes for CASSPRETPTMNTEAFF.

This clone appeared a single time. The chain joins TRBV5-5 to TRBJ1-4; perhaps TRBD1 as D (5 bases). V shed 5 bases and J shed 8 bases, with 19 bases lying between them. The CDR3 length is 15 residues. Per the germline V gene, CDR1 is SGHKS and CDR2 is YYEKEE (reference sequence). The CDR3 DNA reads TGTGCCAGCAGTTTATCCGGGGGAGGACAAGAAAAACTGTTTTTT. This translates into CASSLSGGGQEKLFF. Complete variable domain (other parts from reference TRBV5-5 and TRBJ1-4): DAGVTQSPTHLIKTRGQQVTLRCSPISGHKSVSWYQQVLGQGPQFIFQYYEKEERGRGNFPDRFSARQFPNYSSELNVNALLLGDSALYLCASSLSGGGQEKLFFGSGTQLSVL.

The chain couples TRBV11-2 to TRBJ2-6, with TRBD1 identical over 8 bases. V was pared by 5 bases and J by 2 bases, with 14 bases of the junction left unmatched. Germline CDR1 and CDR2: SGHAT and FQNNGV. This CDR3 region has 19 residues. CDR3 in DNA: TGTGCCAGCAGCCGGGCGGGGCAGGGGGCTTTTACTGGGGCCAACGTCCTGACTTTC. This encodes CASSRAGQGAFTGANVLTF.

The gene calls are TRBV19 and TRBJ1-4, with 7 positions matching TRBD1. Germline V gene sequence: CDR1 LNHDA, CDR2 SQIVND (reference sequence). V dropped 5 bases and J dropped 6; count of bases not matched to a gene: 9. The CDR3 contains 15 residues. The CDR3 DNA reads as TGTGCCAGTAGTCAAAACAGGGGAGAGGATGAAAAACTGTTTTTT. Encoded protein: CASSQNRGEDEKLFF.

This chain joins TRBV13 and TRBJ2-1; D is perhaps TRBD1 (6 bases). CDR3 length equals 16 residues. V was cut by 2 bases and J by 6 bases, with 17 bases left in between. The germline V gene encodes CDR1 PRHDT and CDR2 FYEKMQ (reference sequence). In DNA, the CDR3 is TGTGCCAGCAGCTTACAGGGGATCGCGGTTGTCAATGAGCAGTTCTTC. It translates to CASSLQGIAVVNEQFF.

This clone occurred a few times. V is TRBV15 and J is TRBJ2-7, with 10 bases matching TRBD2. The CDR3 runs to 15 residues. V lost 1 base and J lost 5; bases outside the gene matches: 5. CDR1 is LNHNV, CDR2 YYDKDF, per germline (reference sequence). CDR3: CATSRASGRRDEQYF. For the CDR3, the DNA is TGTGCCACCAGCAGAGCTAGCGGGAGACGCGACGAGCAGTACTTC.

The rearrangement links TRBV15 to TRBJ1-2; no firm D call. V lost 0 bases and J 1 base, leaving 6 bases between the germline ends. CDR3 length equals 14 residues. Germline V CDR1 and CDR2: LNHNV, YYDKDF (reference sequence). The CDR3 sequence: CATSRDRVNYGYTF. The CDR3 bases are TGTGCCACCAGCAGAGACCGGGTTAACTATGGCTACACCTTC.

The chain has TRBV9 and TRBJ2-7; D might be TRBD2 (6 bases). This CDR3 is 14 amino acids long. V gave up 2 bases and J gave up 6 bases, with 15 bases separating them. Germline CDR1 SGDLS, CDR2 YYNGEE. This CDR3 reads CASSVATSRSEQYF. The CDR3 DNA reads TGTGCCAGCAGCGTCGCGACTAGTCGGAGCGAGCAGTACTTC.

The V call is TRBV11-3, the J call TRBJ1-6, with TRBD1 as a possible D gene (6 bases). In germline, CDR1 is SGHNT, CDR2 YENEEA. The CDR3 runs to 15 residues. V lost 5 bases to trimming and J lost 10 bases, with 18 bases between them. CDR3 protein: CASSLSPGGGSPLHF. The CDR3 region has the DNA TGTGCCAGCAGCCTCTCCCCGGGGGGCGGCTCACCCCTCCACTTT.

CDR3 coding DNA: TGTGCCACCAGTGATTCAGGGGAAGGCAATCAGCCCCAGCATTTT. Translation gives CATSDSGEGNQPQHF. The chain recombines TRBV24-1 with TRBJ1-5; possibly TRBD1 for D (6 bases). The ends were cut back, 2 bases at V and 2 bases at J, with 9 bases in the middle. Germline lookup yields CDR1 KGHDR and CDR2 SFDVKD. The CDR3 is 15 amino acids.

The CDR3 nucleotides read TGTGCCAGCAGCGCGAACCTTCAGGGGGAGAACTATGGCTACACCTTC. The encoded protein is CASSANLQGENYGYTF. The chain couples TRBV7-9 to TRBJ1-2; TRBD1 matches at 7 bases. The ends lost 5 bases at V and 2 bases at J; junction bases unmatched: 11. In germline, CDR1 is SEHNR, CDR2 FQNEAQ (reference sequence). The length of the CDR3 is 16 residues.

CDR3 sequence reads: CASSLALRDPETNTGELFF. CDR3 DNA sequence: TGTGCCAGCAGCTTAGCGCTTCGGGATCCTGAAACGAACACCGGGGAGCTGTTTTTT. The rearrangement joins TRBV7-2 to TRBJ2-2, with a weak D call TRBD2 (5 bases). Looked up from germline, CDR1 is SGHTA and CDR2 is FQGNSA. V was trimmed by 0 bases and J by 0 bases, leaving 17 bases between them. The CDR3 covers 19 residues. Using reference TRBV7-2 and TRBJ2-2 for the parts outside the CDR3, the full variable domain is GAGVSQSPSNKVTEKGKDVELRCDPISGHTALYWYRQSLGQGLEFLIYFQGNSAPDKSGLPSDRFSAERTGGSVSTLTIQRTQQEDSAVYLCASSLALRDPETNTGELFFGEGSRLTVL.

About this clone: The same CDR3 can be traced to other DNA sequences in this sample. Written as DNA, the CDR3 is TGTGCCAGCAGCCCGGGTTACGAGCAGTACTTC. Its protein product is CASSPGYEQYF. The V call is TRBV7-2, the J call TRBJ2-7, with D unresolved. The V and J ends lost 5 bases and 4 bases respectively, with 6 bases between them. The germline V gene encodes CDR1 SGHTA and CDR2 FQGNSA. The CDR3 spans 11 residues.

This chain connects TRBV28 to TRBJ2-7; 9 nucleotides agree with TRBD1. Germline CDR1 reads MDHEN; CDR2 reads SYDVKM. V lost 2 bases to trimming and J lost 4 bases; unmatched junction nucleotides: 6. The CDR3 totals 15 residues. CDR3: CASSLGGQGRYEQYF. The DNA of the CDR3 is TGTGCCAGCAGTTTAGGGGGACAGGGCCGATACGAGCAGTACTTC.

J is TRBJ2-7 and V is TRBV20-1; no clear D gene. CDR1 and CDR2 (germline): DFQATT, SNEGSKA (reference sequence). CDR3 length: 11 residues. V was clipped by 3 bases and J by 3 bases, with 6 bases between them. For the CDR3, the DNA is TGCAGTGCTAGCCCCAGCTACGAGCAGTACTTC. This codes for CSASPSYEQYF.

The J gene is TRBJ1-1, the V gene TRBV28; D is ambiguous. The CDR3 sequence is 14 residues long. V was cut by 2 bases and J by 7 bases, with 14 bases left in between. The germline CDR1 and CDR2 sequences are MDHEN and SYDVKM. The CDR3 DNA sequence: TGTGCCAGCAGTTTAGTACCCGGGGAAAATGAAGCTTTCTTT. This encodes CASSLVPGENEAFF.